The sequence of this T cell receptor (beta chain) was determined in a study of regulatory T cells in long-lasting Graves disease. Sequencing libraries for TCR beta were prepared with iRepertoire HTBI primers and Arm-PCR of CDR3 regions. TCRdb ran MiXCR on the multiplex PCR reads and lists one entry per CDR3 protein. The sample contains more than 350,000 distinct CDR3 sequences, more than 13% of which appear only once. For this clonotype: Its antigen is not known.

The CDR3 is made up of 13 amino acids. Germline loops: CDR1 WSHSY, CDR2 SAAADI. V was clipped by 3 bases and J by 7 bases, with 7 bases between them. Time point specified: newly diagnosed GD, antithyroid drugs for less than 3 months. The TCR library was made from RNA extracted from PBMCs. Overall study results and limits: In persistent patients, shared public clonotypes (2,741) outnumbered those in new patients (about 890).

These data are also associated with another study on T cells in Graves' hyperthyroidism and ophthalmopathy. Per that study: Appearing also in blood were most of the thyroid clonotypes expanded above 0.001.

The chain uses TRBV10-2 and TRBJ1-6; D is uncertain. Sequenced material: peripheral blood mononuclear cells (PBMCs), taken at new diagnosis, from a patient treated with antithyroid drugs. The clonotype originates from a woman between 25 and 40 years old with Graves disease. The CDR3 loop is CASSDELNSPLHF. CDR3 in DNA: TGCGCCAGCAGTGATGAGTTAAATTCACCCCTCCACTTT.